This T cell receptor beta chain was observed in a study of blood T cell repertoires in COVID-19. Turning to the study itself: The analysed material was cDNA or gDNA that came from T cells, B-cell-depleted T cells, or PBMCs.

Trimming took 5 bases from V and 5 from J; bases not matched to a gene: 0. CDR3 length equals 13 residues. Germline CDR1 SEHNR, CDR2 FQNEAQ (reference sequence). TCRdb's table, derived via immunoSEQ multiplex PCR, lists solely in-frame clones and lacks some. The table records hundreds of thousands of clones, 75% to 85% of them present only once. The source material was peripheral blood. This clonotype was obtained from a woman in her sixties or seventies with acute or convalescent COVID-19. The V call is TRBV7-9, the J call TRBJ1-5, with 10 nucleotides matching TRBD1. This chain's CDR3 is CASSGTGDQPQHF. The CDR3 nucleotides read TGTGCCAGCAGCGGGACAGGGGATCAGCCCCAGCATTTT.